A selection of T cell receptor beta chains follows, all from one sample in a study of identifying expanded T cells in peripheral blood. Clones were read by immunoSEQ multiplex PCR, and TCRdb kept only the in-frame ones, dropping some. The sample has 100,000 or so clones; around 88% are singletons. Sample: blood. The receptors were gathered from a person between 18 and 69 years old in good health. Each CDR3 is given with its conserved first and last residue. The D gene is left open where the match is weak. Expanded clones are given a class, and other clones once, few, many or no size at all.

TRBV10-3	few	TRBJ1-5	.	CAISELAENQPQHF	TGTGCCATCAGTGAATTGGCGGAGAATCAGCCCCAGCATTTT
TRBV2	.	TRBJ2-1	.	CASSENPAIKDEQFF	TGTGCCAGCAGTGAAAACCCGGCCATTAAGGATGAGCAGTTCTTC
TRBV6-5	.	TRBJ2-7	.	CASSYSSRESYEQYF	TGTGCCAGCAGTTACTCGAGCAGAGAATCCTACGAGCAGTACTTC
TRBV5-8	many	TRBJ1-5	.	CASSAPNNQPQHF	TGTGCCAGCAGCGCCCCTAATAATCAGCCCCAGCATTTT
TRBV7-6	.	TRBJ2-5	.	CASSLGPTRGETQYF	TGTGCCAGCAGCTTAGGTCCTACCCGGGGAGAGACCCAGTACTTC
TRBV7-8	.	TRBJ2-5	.	CASSHGTGTAETQYF	TGTGCCAGCAGCCACGGGACCGGGACCGCGGAGACCCAGTACTTC
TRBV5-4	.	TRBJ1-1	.	CASSLGTEAFF	TGTGCCAGCAGCTTGGGGACCGAAGCTTTCTTT
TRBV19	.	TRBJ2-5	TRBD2	CASSTSGEGETQYF	TGTGCCAGCTCTACTAGCGGGGAAGGGGAGACCCAGTACTTC
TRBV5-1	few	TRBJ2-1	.	CASSLWAGRGNEQFF	TGCGCCAGCAGCTTGTGGGCAGGGAGGGGGAATGAGCAGTTCTTC
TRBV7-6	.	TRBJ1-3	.	CASSLAGDGNTIYF	TGTGCCAGCAGCTTAGCAGGGGATGGAAACACCATATATTTT
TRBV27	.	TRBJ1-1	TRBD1	CASSWGGQGGTEAFF	TGTGCCAGCAGCTGGGGGGGGCAGGGGGGCACTGAAGCTTTCTTT
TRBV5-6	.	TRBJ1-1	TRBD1	CASSLGTGGAFF	TGTGCCAGCAGCTTGGGGACAGGTGGGGCTTTCTTT
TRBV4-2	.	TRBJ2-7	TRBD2	CASSQVRAGGTYEQYF	TGTGCCAGCAGCCAAGTTAGAGCGGGGGGGACTTACGAGCAGTACTTC
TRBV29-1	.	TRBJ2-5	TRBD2	CSVEAPSGGDQETQYF	TGCAGCGTTGAAGCTCCTAGCGGGGGGGACCAAGAGACCCAGTACTTC
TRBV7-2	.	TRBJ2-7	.	CASSSASYEQYF	TGTGCCAGCAGCTCGGCATCCTACGAGCAGTACTTC
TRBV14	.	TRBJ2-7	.	CASSQEWGSDEQYF	TGTGCCAGCAGCCAAGAGTGGGGGTCCGACGAGCAGTACTTC
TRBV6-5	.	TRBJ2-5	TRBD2	CASSPLAGAQETQYF	TGTGCCAGCAGCCCACTAGCGGGGGCCCAAGAGACCCAGTACTTC
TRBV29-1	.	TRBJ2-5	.	CSVEVFSTRETQYF	TGCAGCGTTGAAGTTTTCTCCACTCGGGAGACCCAGTACTTC
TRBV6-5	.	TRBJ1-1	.	CASVEGHNTEAFF	TGTGCCAGCGTGGAAGGACATAACACTGAAGCTTTCTTT
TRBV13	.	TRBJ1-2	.	CASSLGRGSGVGYTF	TGTGCCAGCAGCTTAGGCCGGGGTTCAGGGGTTGGCTACACCTTC
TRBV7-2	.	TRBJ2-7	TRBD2	CASSSGLAGEQYF	TGTGCCAGCAGCTCAGGACTAGCGGGGGAGCAGTACTTC
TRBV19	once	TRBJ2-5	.	CASSIVAEETQYF	TGTGCCAGTAGTATCGTAGCAGAAGAGACCCAGTACTTC
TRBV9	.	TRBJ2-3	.	CASTGTSYTDTQYF	TGTGCCAGCACCGGGACTTCTTACACAGATACGCAGTATTTT
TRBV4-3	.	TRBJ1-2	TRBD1	CASSHAGQTYGYTF	TGCGCCAGCAGCCACGCGGGACAGACTTATGGCTACACCTTC
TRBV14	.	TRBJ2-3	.	CASSQVVDTQYF	TGTGCCAGCAGCCAAGTTGTAGATACGCAGTATTTT
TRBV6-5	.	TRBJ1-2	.	CASSYGGTNYGYTF	TGTGCCAGCAGTTACGGGGGGACTAACTATGGCTACACCTTC
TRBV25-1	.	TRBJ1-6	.	CASSESARGNSPLHF	TGTGCCAGCAGTGAAAGCGCGAGGGGAAATTCACCCCTCCACTTT
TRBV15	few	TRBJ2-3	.	CATSRDRLTSTDTQYF	TGTGCCACCAGCAGAGATCGACTAACCAGCACAGATACGCAGTATTTT
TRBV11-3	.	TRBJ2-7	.	CASSFGGEEQYF	TGTGCCAGCAGCTTTGGGGGAGAAGAGCAGTACTTC
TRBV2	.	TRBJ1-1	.	CASVQGGRTEAFF	TGTGCCAGCGTACAGGGAGGTAGGACTGAAGCTTTCTTT
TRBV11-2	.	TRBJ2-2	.	CASSFQGLGTGELFF	TGTGCCAGCAGCTTTCAGGGGTTGGGCACCGGGGAGCTGTTTTTT
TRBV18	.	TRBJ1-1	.	CASSPEAAAMNTEAFF	TGTGCCAGCTCACCGGAGGCGGCGGCGATGAACACTGAAGCTTTCTTT
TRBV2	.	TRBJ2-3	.	CASNEYVLTDTQYF	TGTGCCAGCAACGAGTACGTGTTAACAGATACGCAGTATTTT
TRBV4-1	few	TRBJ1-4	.	CASSQDRGAKKLFF	TGCGCCAGCAGCCAAGATCGCGGGGCGAAAAAACTGTTTTTT
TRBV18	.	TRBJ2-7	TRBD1	CASSPQDRVLDEQYF	TGTGCCAGCTCACCACAGGACAGGGTGCTGGACGAGCAGTACTTC
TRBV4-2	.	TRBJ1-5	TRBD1	CASGTGTGTSQPQHF	TGTGCCAGCGGAACCGGGACAGGGACCTCTCAGCCCCAGCATTTT
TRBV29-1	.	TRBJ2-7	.	CSVERGTGSIYEQYF	TGCAGCGTTGAACGGGGAACAGGGAGTATCTACGAGCAGTACTTC
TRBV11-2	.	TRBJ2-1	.	CASSLVGRRGNEQFF	TGTGCCAGCAGCTTAGTTGGGAGGAGGGGTAATGAGCAGTTCTTC
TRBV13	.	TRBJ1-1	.	CASSIQLNFAEAFF	TGTGCCAGCAGCATACAGTTAAACTTCGCTGAAGCTTTCTTT
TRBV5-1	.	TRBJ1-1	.	CASSLSGLNTEAFF	TGCGCCAGCAGCTTGTCAGGGTTGAACACTGAAGCTTTCTTT
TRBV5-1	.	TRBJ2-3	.	CASSLGQTTTDTQYF	TGCGCCAGCAGCTTGGGACAGACTACCACAGATACGCAGTATTTT